A selection of T cell receptor beta chains follows, all from one sample in a study of follicular helper T cells after annual influenza vaccination. The protocol was immunoSEQ multiplex PCR, while the TCRdb copy is restricted to in-frame clones and leaves out a portion. The sample records some 11,000 clones, more than 65% being singletons. Specimen: CXCR5- memory CD4+ T cells sorted from blood, collected on the day of influenza vaccination. The receptors here all came from an adult who received the influenza vaccine. Both conserved end residues are part of each CDR3. A D gene is named only where the DNA matches it firmly. Clone size is stated in some rows and not others, as once, few, many or a class when expanded.

V gene	D gene	J gene	clone size	CDR3 protein	CDR3 DNA
TRBV9	NA	TRBJ2-2	NA	CASSVAGQPGELFF	TGTGCCAGCAGCGTAGCGGGCCAACCGGGGGAGCTGTTTTTT
TRBV29-1	NA	TRBJ2-3	NA	CSARSTSTDTQYF	TGCAGCGCCCGTTCCACGAGCACAGATACGCAGTATTTT
TRBV6-1	TRBD2	TRBJ2-7	NA	CASTLNWGGSYEQYF	TGTGCCAGCACCTTGAACTGGGGGGGCTCCTACGAGCAGTACTTC
TRBV18	NA	TRBJ1-3	NA	CASSPRTRSGNTIYF	TGTGCCAGCTCACCAAGGACCCGCTCTGGAAACACCATATATTTT
TRBV6-1	NA	TRBJ1-5	few	CASSAVVDQPQHF	TGTGCCAGCAGTGCAGTCGTAGATCAGCCCCAGCATTTT
TRBV21-1	NA	TRBJ1-2	NA	CASSMTVEGARWYGYTF	TGTGCCAGCAGCATGACGGTAGAGGGGGCGCGGTGGTATGGCTACACCTTC
TRBV5-1	NA	TRBJ1-2	few	CASSPTSYGYTF	TGCGCCAGCAGCCCGACTTCCTATGGCTACACCTTC
TRBV30	TRBD2	TRBJ2-1	once	CAWLIGGSSYNEQFF	TGTGCCTGGTTGATCGGGGGGAGCTCCTACAATGAGCAGTTCTTC
TRBV27	NA	TRBJ1-4	NA	CASSFSGQGEKLFF	TGTGCCAGCAGTTTCTCTGGGCAGGGTGAAAAACTGTTTTTT
TRBV7-2	TRBD1	TRBJ2-5	NA	CASSLRTGGRETQYF	TGTGCCAGCAGCTTAAGGACAGGGGGTAGGGAGACCCAGTACTTC
TRBV7-6	NA	TRBJ2-5	NA	CASSLAGTTQETQYF	TGTGCCAGCAGCTTAGCGGGGACGACCCAAGAGACCCAGTACTTC
TRBV29-1	NA	TRBJ2-3	NA	CSVEDLAKSTDTQYF	TGCAGCGTTGAAGATCTGGCGAAAAGCACAGATACGCAGTATTTT
TRBV5-4	NA	TRBJ1-2	NA	CASSLAADYGYTF	TGTGCCAGCAGCTTGGCGGCAGATTATGGCTACACCTTC
TRBV5-1	NA	TRBJ2-7	few	CASSPAQGTYDEQYF	TGCGCCAGCAGCCCCGCCCAGGGTACCTACGATGAGCAGTACTTC
TRBV27	NA	TRBJ2-4	NA	CASSLEGKNIQYF	TGTGCCAGCAGTTTAGAGGGCAAAAACATTCAGTACTTC
TRBV5-8	NA	TRBJ2-7	NA	CASSFLGRTYEQYF	TGTGCCAGCAGCTTCTTGGGGAGGACTTACGAGCAGTACTTC
TRBV15	NA	TRBJ2-3	NA	CATSRAYGGRTDTQYF	TGTGCCACCAGCAGAGCTTACGGGGGAAGGACAGATACGCAGTATTTT
TRBV7-2	TRBD1	TRBJ1-5	NA	CASSLDPVQGIGPQHF	TGTGCCAGCAGCCTAGATCCGGTACAGGGGATAGGGCCCCAGCATTTT
TRBV5-1	NA	TRBJ1-1	NA	CASSLEGGLMNTEAFF	TGCGCCAGCAGCTTGGAAGGGGGTCTCATGAACACTGAAGCTTTCTTT
TRBV11-2	NA	TRBJ2-7	NA	CASSLNGGYEQYF	TGTGCCAGCAGCTTGAACGGTGGCTACGAGCAGTACTTC
TRBV7-2	TRBD1	TRBJ2-5	NA	CASKSRGRPGETQYF	TGTGCCAGCAAATCCAGGGGGCGACCAGGAGAGACCCAGTACTTC
TRBV5-5	NA	TRBJ2-3	NA	CASSAGTERTDTQYF	TGTGCCAGCAGCGCGGGGACAGAACGCACAGATACGCAGTATTTT
TRBV20-1	NA	TRBJ1-1	NA	CSAVAYIEAFF	TGCAGTGCTGTGGCCTATATAGAAGCTTTCTTT
TRBV14	TRBD2	TRBJ2-3	NA	CASSQDLSRGGEDTQYF	TGTGCCAGCAGCCAAGATCTGTCGCGGGGGGGCGAAGATACGCAGTATTTT
TRBV6-6	NA	TRBJ2-2	NA	CASSRAQGTGELFF	TGTGCCAGCAGCCGGGCCCAGGGCACCGGGGAGCTGTTTTTT
TRBV7-2	NA	TRBJ2-7	NA	CASSLAGTPRSSYEQYF	TGTGCCAGCAGCTTAGCAGGGACACCCAGGAGCTCCTACGAGCAGTACTTC
TRBV28	NA	TRBJ2-7	NA	CASSSGNPYYEQYF	TGTGCCAGCAGTTCAGGGAACCCCTACTACGAGCAGTACTTC
TRBV30	TRBD2	TRBJ2-3	NA	CAGMTSSGTQYF	TGTGCCGGGATGACTAGCTCGGGTACGCAGTATTTT